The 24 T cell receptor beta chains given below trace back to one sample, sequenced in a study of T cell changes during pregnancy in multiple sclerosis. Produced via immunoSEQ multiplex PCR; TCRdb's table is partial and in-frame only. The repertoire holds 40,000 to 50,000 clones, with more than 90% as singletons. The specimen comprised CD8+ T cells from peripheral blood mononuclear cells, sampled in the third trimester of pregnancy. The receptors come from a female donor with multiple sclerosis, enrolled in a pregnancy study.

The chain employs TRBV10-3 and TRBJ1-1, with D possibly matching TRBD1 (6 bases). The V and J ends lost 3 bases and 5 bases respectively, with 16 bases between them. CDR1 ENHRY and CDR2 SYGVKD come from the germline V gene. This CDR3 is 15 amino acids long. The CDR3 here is CAISDLKGVETEAFF. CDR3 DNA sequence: TGTGCCATCAGTGACCTTAAGGGGGTCGAGACTGAAGCTTTCTTT.

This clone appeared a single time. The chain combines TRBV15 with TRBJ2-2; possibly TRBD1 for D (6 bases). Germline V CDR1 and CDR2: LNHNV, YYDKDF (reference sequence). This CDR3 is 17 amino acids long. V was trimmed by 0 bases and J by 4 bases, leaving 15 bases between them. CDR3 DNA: TGTGCCACCAGCAGAGATCTTACAGGGTTGGGCACCGGGGAGCTGTTTTTT. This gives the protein CATSRDLTGLGTGELFF.

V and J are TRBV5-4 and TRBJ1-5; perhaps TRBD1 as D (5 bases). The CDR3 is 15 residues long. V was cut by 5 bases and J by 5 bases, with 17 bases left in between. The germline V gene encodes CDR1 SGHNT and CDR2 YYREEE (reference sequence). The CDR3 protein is CASSAWGREDQPQHF. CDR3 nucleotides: TGTGCCAGCAGTGCTTGGGGCAGGGAGGATCAGCCCCAGCATTTT.

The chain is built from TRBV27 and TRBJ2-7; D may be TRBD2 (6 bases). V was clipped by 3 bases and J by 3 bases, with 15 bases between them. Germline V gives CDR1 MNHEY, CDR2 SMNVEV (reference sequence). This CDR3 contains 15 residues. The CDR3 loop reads CASSLRASERYEQYF. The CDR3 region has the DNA TGTGCCAGCAGTTTGCGGGCTAGCGAGCGCTACGAGCAGTACTTC.

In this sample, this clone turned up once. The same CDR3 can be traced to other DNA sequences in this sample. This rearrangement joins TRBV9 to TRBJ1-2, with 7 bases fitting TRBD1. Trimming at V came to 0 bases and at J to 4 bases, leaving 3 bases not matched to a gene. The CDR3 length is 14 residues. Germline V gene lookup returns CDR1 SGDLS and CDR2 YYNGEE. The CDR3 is CASSVDRGSYGYTF. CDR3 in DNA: TGTGCCAGCAGCGTAGACAGGGGTTCCTATGGCTACACCTTC.

In DNA form, the CDR3 reads TGTGCCAGCAGGATCACAGGGGGGAATGAAAAACTGTTTTTT. It yields the protein CASRITGGNEKLFF. The chain uses TRBV6-6 and TRBJ1-4, with TRBD1 matching over 8 bases. The CDR3 covers 14 residues. Germline lookup yields CDR1 MNHNY and CDR2 SVGAGI (reference sequence). V was clipped by 6 bases and J by 5 bases; unmatched bases: 5.

CDR3 sequence: CASRLIALAVNTGELFF. DNA of the CDR3: TGTGCCAGCAGACTTATTGCACTAGCGGTGAACACCGGGGAGCTGTTTTTT. The chain employs TRBV28 and TRBJ2-2, with TRBD2 matching 8 bases. CDR1 and CDR2 (germline): MDHEN, SYDVKM. Trimming took 6 bases from V and 1 from J; bases not matched to a gene: 10. This CDR3 is built from 17 residues.

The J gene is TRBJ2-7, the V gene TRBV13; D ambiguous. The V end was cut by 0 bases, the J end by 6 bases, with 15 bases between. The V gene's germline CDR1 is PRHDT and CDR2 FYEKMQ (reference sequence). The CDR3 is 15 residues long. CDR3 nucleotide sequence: TGTGCCAGCAGCTTAGGCCCGGTTGTCGCTACCGAGCAGTACTTC. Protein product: CASSLGPVVATEQYF.

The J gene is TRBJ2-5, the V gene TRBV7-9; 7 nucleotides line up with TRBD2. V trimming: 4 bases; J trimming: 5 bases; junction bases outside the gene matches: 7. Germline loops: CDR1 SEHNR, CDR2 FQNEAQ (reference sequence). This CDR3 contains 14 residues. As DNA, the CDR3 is TGTGCCAGCAGCTCCAGCGGGGAGGCCGAGACCCAGTACTTC. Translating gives CASSSSGEAETQYF.

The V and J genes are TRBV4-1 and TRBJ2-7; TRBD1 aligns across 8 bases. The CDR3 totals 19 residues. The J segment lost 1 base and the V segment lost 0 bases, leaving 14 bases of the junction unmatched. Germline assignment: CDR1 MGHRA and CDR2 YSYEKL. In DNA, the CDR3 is TGCGCCAGCAGCCAAGATTATGGGACAGGCGGCCCCAAATCCTACGAGCAGTACTTC. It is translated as CASSQDYGTGGPKSYEQYF.

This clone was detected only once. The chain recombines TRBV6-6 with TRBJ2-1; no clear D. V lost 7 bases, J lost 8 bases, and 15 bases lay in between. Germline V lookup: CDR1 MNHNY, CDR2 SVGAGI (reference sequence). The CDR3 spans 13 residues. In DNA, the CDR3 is TGTGCCAGCACCCTACCCCCTACCCATGAGCAGTTCTTC. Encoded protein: CASTLPPTHEQFF.

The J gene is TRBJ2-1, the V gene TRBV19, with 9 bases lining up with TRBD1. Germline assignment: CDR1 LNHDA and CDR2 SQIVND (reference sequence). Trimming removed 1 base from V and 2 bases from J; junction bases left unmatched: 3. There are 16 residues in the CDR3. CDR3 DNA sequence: TGTGCCAGTAGTATAGGGACAGGGGAGCCCTACAATGAGCAGTTCTTC. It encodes CASSIGTGEPYNEQFF.

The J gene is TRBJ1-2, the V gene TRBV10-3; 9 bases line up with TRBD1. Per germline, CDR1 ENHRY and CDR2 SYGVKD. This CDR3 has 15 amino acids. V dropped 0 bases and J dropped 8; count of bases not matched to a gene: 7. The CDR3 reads CAISESRTGVGGYTF. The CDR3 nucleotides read TGTGCCATCAGTGAGTCGCGGACAGGGGTGGGCGGCTACACCTTC.

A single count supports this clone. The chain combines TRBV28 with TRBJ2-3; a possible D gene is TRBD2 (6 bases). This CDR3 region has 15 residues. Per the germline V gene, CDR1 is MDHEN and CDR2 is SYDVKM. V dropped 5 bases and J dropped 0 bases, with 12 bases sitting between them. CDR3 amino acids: CASSLTSSSTDTQYF. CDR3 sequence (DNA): TGTGCCAGCAGTCTCACTAGCTCTAGCACAGATACGCAGTATTTT.

CDR3 sequence: CASTEDFPSGGYTF. Written as DNA, the CDR3 is TGTGCCAGCACCGAGGACTTCCCGAGTGGAGGTTACACCTTC. V and J are TRBV7-9 and TRBJ1-2; D remains unclear. Looked up from germline, CDR1 is SEHNR and CDR2 is FQNEAQ (reference sequence). This CDR3 comprises 14 residues. The V gene lost 7 bases and the J gene lost 11 bases, with 23 bases spanning the gap.

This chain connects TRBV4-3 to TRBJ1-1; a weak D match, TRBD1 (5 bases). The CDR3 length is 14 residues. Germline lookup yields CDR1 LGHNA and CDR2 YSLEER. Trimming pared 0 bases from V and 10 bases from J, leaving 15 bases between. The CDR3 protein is CASSQDMPSGPAFF. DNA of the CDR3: TGCGCCAGCAGCCAAGATATGCCTTCAGGGCCAGCTTTCTTT.

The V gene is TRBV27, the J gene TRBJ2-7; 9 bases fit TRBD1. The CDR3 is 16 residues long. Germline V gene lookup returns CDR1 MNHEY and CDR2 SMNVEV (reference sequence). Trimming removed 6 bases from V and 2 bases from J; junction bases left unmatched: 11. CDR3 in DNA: TGTGCCAGCAGCTCCCCCGGGACAGGGACCCCCTACGAGCAGTACTTC. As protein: CASSSPGTGTPYEQYF.

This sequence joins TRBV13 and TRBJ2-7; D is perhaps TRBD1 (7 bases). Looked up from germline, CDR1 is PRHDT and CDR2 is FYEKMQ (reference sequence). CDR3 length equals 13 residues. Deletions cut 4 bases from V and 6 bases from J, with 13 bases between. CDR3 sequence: CASSSYQGGEQYF. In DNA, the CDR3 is TGTGCCAGCAGCTCATACCAGGGGGGCGAGCAGTACTTC.

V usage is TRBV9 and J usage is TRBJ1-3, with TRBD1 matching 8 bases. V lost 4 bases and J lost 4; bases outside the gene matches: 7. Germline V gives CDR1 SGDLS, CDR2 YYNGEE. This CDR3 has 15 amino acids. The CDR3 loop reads CASSLDRGSGNTIYF. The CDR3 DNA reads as TGTGCCAGCAGCCTAGACAGGGGCTCAGGAAACACCATATATTTT.

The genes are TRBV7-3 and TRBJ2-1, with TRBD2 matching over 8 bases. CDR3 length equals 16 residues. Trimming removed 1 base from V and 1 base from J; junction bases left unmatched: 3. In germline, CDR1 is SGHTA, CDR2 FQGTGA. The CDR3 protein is CASSLSAGGSYNEQFF. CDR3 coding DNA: TGTGCCAGCAGCTTAAGTGCGGGGGGATCCTACAATGAGCAGTTCTTC.

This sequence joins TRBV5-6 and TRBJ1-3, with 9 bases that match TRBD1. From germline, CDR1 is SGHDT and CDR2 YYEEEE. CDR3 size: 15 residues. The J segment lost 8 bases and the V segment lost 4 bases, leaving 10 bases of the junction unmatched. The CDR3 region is CASSKDRGLLDTIYF. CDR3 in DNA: TGTGCCAGCAGCAAGGACAGGGGATTATTAGACACCATATATTTT.

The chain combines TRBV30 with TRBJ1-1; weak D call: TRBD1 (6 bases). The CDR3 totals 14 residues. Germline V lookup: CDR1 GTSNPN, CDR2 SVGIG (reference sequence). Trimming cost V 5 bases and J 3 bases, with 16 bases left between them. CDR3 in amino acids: CAWGFQGSDTEAFF. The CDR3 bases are TGTGCCTGGGGATTCCAGGGGTCGGACACTGAAGCTTTCTTT.

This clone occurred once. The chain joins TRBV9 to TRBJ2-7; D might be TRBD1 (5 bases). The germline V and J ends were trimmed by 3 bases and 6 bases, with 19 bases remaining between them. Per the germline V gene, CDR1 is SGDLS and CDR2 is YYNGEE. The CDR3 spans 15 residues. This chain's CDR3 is CASSEGVGRMGEQYF. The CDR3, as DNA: TGTGCCAGCAGCGAAGGGGTAGGAAGGATGGGCGAGCAGTACTTC.

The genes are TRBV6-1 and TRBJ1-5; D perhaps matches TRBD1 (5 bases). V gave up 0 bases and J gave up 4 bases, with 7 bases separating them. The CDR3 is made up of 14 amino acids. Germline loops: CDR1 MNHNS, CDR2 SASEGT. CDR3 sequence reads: CASSEAAGNQPQHF. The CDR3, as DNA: TGTGCCAGCAGTGAAGCGGCAGGGAATCAGCCCCAGCATTTT.